The rows below give T cell receptor beta chains drawn from one sample of a study of cytomegalovirus exposure and HLA in healthy donors. Repertoires were generated with immunoSEQ multiplex PCR, while TCRdb's copy carries only in-frame clones and drops some. This sample yields more than 90,000 clones, of which approximately 80% are seen a single time; almost 5% belongs to the top ten. The sequenced material came from PBMCs. The receptors originated from a man in his fifties in good health and CMV-seropositive. Each CDR3 is given with its conserved first and last residue. A D gene is named only where the DNA matches it firmly. The listing skips clone size in some rows; elsewhere it reads once, few, many or a size class.

D gene: .
V gene: TRBV5-4
J gene: TRBJ2-5
clone size: .
CDR3 DNA: TGTGCCAGCAGCTCTCCTCGGACAGGGAGGGGAGAGACCCAGTACTTC
CDR3 protein: CASSSPRTGRGETQYF

D gene: TRBD1
V gene: TRBV16
J gene: TRBJ1-3
clone size: .
CDR3 DNA: TGTGCCAGCAGCCTCTCGACAGGGGGCACTGGAAACACCATATATTTT
CDR3 protein: CASSLSTGGTGNTIYF

D gene: TRBD2
V gene: TRBV29-1
J gene: TRBJ2-5
clone size: few
CDR3 DNA: TGCAGCGTTTCTTCGGGGGCGGGAGGGGAGACCCAGTACTTC
CDR3 protein: CSVSSGAGGETQYF

D gene: TRBD2
V gene: TRBV10-3
J gene: TRBJ2-5
clone size: .
CDR3 DNA: TGTGCCATCAGTGAGTCTAGCGGGGAAGAGACCCAGTACTTC
CDR3 protein: CAISESSGEETQYF

D gene: .
V gene: TRBV19
J gene: TRBJ2-1
clone size: .
CDR3 DNA: TGTGCCAGTAGTAGAAACAGAGCCTACAATGAGCAGTTCTTC
CDR3 protein: CASSRNRAYNEQFF

D gene: TRBD1
V gene: TRBV10-2
J gene: TRBJ2-5
clone size: .
CDR3 DNA: TGCGCCAGCAGTGAGTCGGCAGGGACAGGGAGGATCCAGTACTTC
CDR3 protein: CASSESAGTGRIQYF

D gene: TRBD1
V gene: TRBV15
J gene: TRBJ2-7
clone size: .
CDR3 DNA: TGTGCCACCAGCAGAGAAACGGACAGGGGGCGCGAGCAGTACTTC
CDR3 protein: CATSRETDRGREQYF

D gene: .
V gene: TRBV6-1
J gene: TRBJ1-5
clone size: .
CDR3 DNA: TGTGCCAGCAGTGAACCCGGTTATAGCAATCAGCCCCAGCATTTT
CDR3 protein: CASSEPGYSNQPQHF

D gene: TRBD2
V gene: TRBV6-6
J gene: TRBJ2-3
clone size: .
CDR3 DNA: TGTGCCAGCAGCCCGACTAGCGGGAGGGATACGCAGTATTTT
CDR3 protein: CASSPTSGRDTQYF

D gene: TRBD2
V gene: TRBV19
J gene: TRBJ2-5
clone size: .
CDR3 DNA: TGTGCCAGTCGGGGGGACCAAGAGACCCAGTACTTC
CDR3 protein: CASRGDQETQYF